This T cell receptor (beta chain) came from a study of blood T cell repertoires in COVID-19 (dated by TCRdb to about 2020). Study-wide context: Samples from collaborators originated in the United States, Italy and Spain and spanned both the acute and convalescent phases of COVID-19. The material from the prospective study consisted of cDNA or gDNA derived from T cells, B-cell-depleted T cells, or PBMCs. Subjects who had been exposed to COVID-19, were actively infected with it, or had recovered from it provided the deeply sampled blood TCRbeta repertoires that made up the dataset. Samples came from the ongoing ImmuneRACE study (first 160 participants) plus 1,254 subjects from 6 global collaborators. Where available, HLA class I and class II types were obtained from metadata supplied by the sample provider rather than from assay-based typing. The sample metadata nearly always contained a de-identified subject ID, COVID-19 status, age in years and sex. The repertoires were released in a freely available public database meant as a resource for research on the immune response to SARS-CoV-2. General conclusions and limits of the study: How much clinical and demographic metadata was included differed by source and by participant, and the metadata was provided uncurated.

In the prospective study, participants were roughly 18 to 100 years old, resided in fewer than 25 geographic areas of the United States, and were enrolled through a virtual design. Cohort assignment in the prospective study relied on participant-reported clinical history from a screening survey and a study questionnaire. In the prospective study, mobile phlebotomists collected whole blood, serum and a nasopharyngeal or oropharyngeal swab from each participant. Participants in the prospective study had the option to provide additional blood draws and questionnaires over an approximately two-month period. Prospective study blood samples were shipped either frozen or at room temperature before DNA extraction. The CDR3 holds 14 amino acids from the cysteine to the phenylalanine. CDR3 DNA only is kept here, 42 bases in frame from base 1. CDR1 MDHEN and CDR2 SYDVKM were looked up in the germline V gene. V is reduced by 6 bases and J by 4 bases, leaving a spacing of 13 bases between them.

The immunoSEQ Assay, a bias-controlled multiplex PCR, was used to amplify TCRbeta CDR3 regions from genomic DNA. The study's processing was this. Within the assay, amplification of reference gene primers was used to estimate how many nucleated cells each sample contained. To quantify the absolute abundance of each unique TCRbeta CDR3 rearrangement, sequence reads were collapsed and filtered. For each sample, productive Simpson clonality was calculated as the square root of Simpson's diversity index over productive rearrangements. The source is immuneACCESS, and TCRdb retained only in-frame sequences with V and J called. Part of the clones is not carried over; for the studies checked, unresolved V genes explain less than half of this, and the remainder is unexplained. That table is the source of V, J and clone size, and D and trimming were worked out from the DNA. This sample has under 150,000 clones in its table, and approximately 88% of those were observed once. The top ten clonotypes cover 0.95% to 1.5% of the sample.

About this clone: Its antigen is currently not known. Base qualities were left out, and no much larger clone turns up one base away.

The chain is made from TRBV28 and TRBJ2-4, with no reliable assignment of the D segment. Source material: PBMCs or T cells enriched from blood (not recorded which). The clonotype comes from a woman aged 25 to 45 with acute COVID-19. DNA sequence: TGTGCCAGCAGCCGAAGTAGCCTTAAAAACATTCAGTACTTC. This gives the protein CASSRSSLKNIQYF.